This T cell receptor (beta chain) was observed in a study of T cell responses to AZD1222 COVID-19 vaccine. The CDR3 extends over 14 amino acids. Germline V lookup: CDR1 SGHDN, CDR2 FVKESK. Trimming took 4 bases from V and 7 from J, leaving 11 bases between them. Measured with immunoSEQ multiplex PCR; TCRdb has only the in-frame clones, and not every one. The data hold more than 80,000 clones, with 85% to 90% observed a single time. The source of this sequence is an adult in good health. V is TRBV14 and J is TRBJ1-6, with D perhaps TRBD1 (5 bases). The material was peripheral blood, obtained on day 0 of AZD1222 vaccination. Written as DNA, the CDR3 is TGTGCCAGCAGCCGGGGACCGGGGAATTCACCCCTCCACTTT. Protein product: CASSRGPGNSPLHF. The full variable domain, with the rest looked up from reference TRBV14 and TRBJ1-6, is EAGVTQFPSHSVIEKGQTVTLRCDPISGHDNLYWYRRVMGKEIKFLLHFVKESKQDESGMPNNRFLAERTGGTYSTLKVQPAELEDSGVYFCASSRGPGNSPLHFGNGTRLTVT.